A selection of T cell receptor beta chains follows, all from one sample in a study of cytomegalovirus exposure and HLA in healthy donors. Repertoires were generated with immunoSEQ multiplex PCR, while TCRdb's copy carries only in-frame clones and drops some. The sample holds 350,000 or so clones; roughly 88% are singletons and the top ten take about 0.8%. The sample taken for sequencing was PBMCs. Receptors originate from a woman younger than 35 in good health and CMV-seronegative. CDR3s include the opening cysteine and the closing phenylalanine or tryptophan. The D gene is left open where the match is weak. Some rows mark clone size as missing; the rest say once, few, many or name a class of expanded clone.

j_call clone_size v_call d_call cdr3_nt cdr3_aa
TRBJ2-5 . TRBV27 TRBD2 TGTGCCAGCAGTCCAAGACTAGCGGGACAAGAGACCCAGTACTTC CASSPRLAGQETQYF
TRBJ2-2 few TRBV5-5 . TGTGCCAGCAGCTTGCTGGGCCCGATGAACACCGGGGAGCTGTTTTTT CASSLLGPMNTGELFF
TRBJ1-5 . TRBV2 TRBD1 TGTGCCAGCAGGTTTGGGACAGTCAATCAGCCCCAGCATTTT CASRFGTVNQPQHF
TRBJ1-3 . TRBV6-5 . TGTGCCAGCAGCGCACCGGGTTCACGAAACACCATATATTTT CASSAPGSRNTIYF
TRBJ2-2 . TRBV25-1 . TGTGCCAGCAGTGACCGCTTAAACAGAGATTCGAACACCGGGGAGCTGTTTTTT CASSDRLNRDSNTGELFF
TRBJ2-3 . TRBV7-6 TRBD1 TGTGCCAGCAGCCCGGGACAGGGCTTCGGCACAGATACGCAGTATTTT CASSPGQGFGTDTQYF
TRBJ1-4 . TRBV4-3 TRBD1 TGCGCCAGCAGCCAAGCCATGCTTAAGGACAGGCTCCCGGTGGAAAATGAAAAACTGTTTTTT CASSQAMLKDRLPVENEKLFF
TRBJ1-1 . TRBV25-1 . TGTGCCAGCAGTCAAACAGGGAACACTGAAGCTTTCTTT CASSQTGNTEAFF
TRBJ2-7 . TRBV7-3 TRBD2 TGTGCCAGCAGCTTAACGGGAGGGCAGTACGAGCAGTACTTC CASSLTGGQYEQYF
TRBJ2-7 . TRBV7-2 TRBD2 TGTGCCAGCAGCTTAGCGGGAGGGCCTGGGGCCTACGAGCAGTACTTC CASSLAGGPGAYEQYF
TRBJ2-3 once TRBV6-6 . TGTGCCAGCAGCCCGCGGGCGGGGCCAGATACGCAGTATTTT CASSPRAGPDTQYF
TRBJ2-3 . TRBV5-1 . TGCGCCAGCAGCCCCCAGGGCCTTGGCACAGATACGCAGTATTTT CASSPQGLGTDTQYF
TRBJ2-7 . TRBV7-9 . TGTGCCAGCAGCCCACTAGCTCCCTACGAGCAGTACTTC CASSPLAPYEQYF
TRBJ2-1 . TRBV4-2 TRBD1 TGTGCCAGCAGCCACACCGGGACAGCCAACAATGAGCAGTTCTTC CASSHTGTANNEQFF
TRBJ2-7 . TRBV27 . TGTGCCAGCAGTTTATCAGGGGGTACCTTGGACGAGCAGTACTTC CASSLSGGTLDEQYF
TRBJ1-1 . TRBV9 . TGTGCCAGCAGCCCGGAGACCGGGATAAACACTGAAGCTTTCTTT CASSPETGINTEAFF
TRBJ2-5 . TRBV7-3 . TGTGCCAGCAGCATCGCCCGGTCGGAGACCCAGTACTTC CASSIARSETQYF
TRBJ2-7 . TRBV9 TRBD2 TGTGCCAGCAGCGGAGGGACTAGCGTCCACGAGCAGTACTTC CASSGGTSVHEQYF
TRBJ2-3 . TRBV13 TRBD2 TGTGCCAGCAGCCCCCAGGTGGAGGCTAGCGGTCCCGGGGATACGCAGTATTTT CASSPQVEASGPGDTQYF
TRBJ2-3 few TRBV28 . TGTGCCAGCACCCGGGGGGAGGGGGGCGAGAATACGCAGTATTTT CASTRGEGGENTQYF
TRBJ1-2 . TRBV9 TRBD1 TGTGCCAGCAGCGTAGCGACAGGGGGTGAATCTGGCTACACCTTC CASSVATGGESGYTF
TRBJ2-7 . TRBV7-9 . TGTGCCAGCAGCTTAACTTCCTACGAGCAGTACTTC CASSLTSYEQYF
TRBJ2-7 . TRBV5-4 TRBD2 TGTGCCAGCAGCTTGGTTGTTAGCGGGGACGAGCAGTACTTC CASSLVVSGDEQYF
TRBJ1-2 . TRBV7-8 . TGTGCCAGCAGCTTAGGACAACCGATAAGCTATGGCTACACCTTC CASSLGQPISYGYTF
TRBJ2-2 . TRBV19 TRBD2 TGTGCCAGTAGTATAGCGGGACTAGCGGTCACCGGGGAGCTGTTTTTT CASSIAGLAVTGELFF
TRBJ2-3 . TRBV29-1 TRBD2 TGCAGCACCCGGGAGGGATCCCTACGCACAGATACGCAGTATTTT CSTREGSLRTDTQYF
TRBJ2-2 . TRBV5-6 TRBD1 TGTGCCAGCAGCTTGGAGGACAGGGTGACCGGGGAGCTGTTTTTT CASSLEDRVTGELFF
TRBJ2-7 . TRBV11-2 TRBD2 TGTGCCAGCACCTCAGTGACTAGCGGCTACGAGCAGTACTTC CASTSVTSGYEQYF
TRBJ2-7 once TRBV19 TRBD2 TGTGCCAGTAGTATAGGGACTAGCGGGAACGAGCAGTACTTC CASSIGTSGNEQYF
TRBJ2-7 . TRBV6-5 TRBD1 TGTGCCAGCAGTTACACGGACAGGCCGGGCTACGAGCAGTACTTC CASSYTDRPGYEQYF
TRBJ2-6 . TRBV5-4 TRBD2 TGTGCCAGCAGCTTGACTGGCGGGAGCCTCTACTCTGGGGCCAACGTCCTGACTTTC CASSLTGGSLYSGANVLTF
TRBJ2-7 . TRBV19 TRBD2 TGTGCCACCTCCTCCGGGACTAGCGTCTACGAGCAGTACTTC CATSSGTSVYEQYF
TRBJ2-7 . TRBV6-5 TRBD1 TGTGCCAGCAGTGACGGACAGGGATCGAACGAGCAGTACTTC CASSDGQGSNEQYF
TRBJ2-6 . TRBV19 TRBD1 TGTGCCAGTAGTACACAGGACAGGGCGGGTTCGTCTGGGGCCAACGTCCTGACTTTC CASSTQDRAGSSGANVLTF
TRBJ2-7 . TRBV6-1 . TGTGCCAGCAGCTTCTACTACGAGCAGTACTTC CASSFYYEQYF
TRBJ2-3 . TRBV7-9 . TGTGCCAGCAGCTTAACGAGGGACATGGGTGCAGATACGCAGTATTTT CASSLTRDMGADTQYF
TRBJ1-1 few TRBV15 . TGTGCCACCAGCAGAGACCCATACATCATACAGGGCCTGAACACTGAAGCTTTCTTT CATSRDPYIIQGLNTEAFF
TRBJ2-7 . TRBV28 TRBD1 TGTGCCAGCGGACAGGGGAAATACGAGCAGTACTTC CASGQGKYEQYF
TRBJ2-3 . TRBV29-1 . TGCAGCGTTGTCTCTACAGATACGCAGTATTTT CSVVSTDTQYF
TRBJ2-7 once TRBV7-9 TRBD2 TGTGCCAGCAGCATGACTAGCGGGAGGTCCTACGAGCAGTACTTC CASSMTSGRSYEQYF
TRBJ1-2 few TRBV19 . TGTGCCAGTAGTTCGTCAGCTAACTATGGCTACACCTTC CASSSSANYGYTF
TRBJ2-7 . TRBV14 TRBD2 TGTGCCAGCAGCCAACTAGCGGGAGGCCCCTACGAGCAGTACTTC CASSQLAGGPYEQYF
TRBJ2-2 . TRBV11-2 . TGTGCCAGCAGCCGACAAACCACCGGGGAGCTGTTTTTT CASSRQTTGELFF